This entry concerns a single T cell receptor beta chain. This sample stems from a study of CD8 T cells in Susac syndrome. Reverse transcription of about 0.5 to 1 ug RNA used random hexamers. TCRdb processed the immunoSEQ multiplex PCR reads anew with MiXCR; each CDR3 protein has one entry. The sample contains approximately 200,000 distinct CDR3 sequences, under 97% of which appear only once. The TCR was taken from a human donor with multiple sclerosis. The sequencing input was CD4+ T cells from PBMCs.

For the CDR3, the DNA is TGTGCCAGCAGCGACCCCTGGGGGAGCTCCTACGAGCAGTACTTC. This codes for CASSDPWGSSYEQYF. The gene calls are TRBV2 and TRBJ2-7; possibly TRBD1 or TRBD2 for D (5 bases each). The CDR3 spans 15 residues. V was cut by 6 bases and J by 0 bases, with 15 bases left in between. Germline loops: CDR1 SNHLY, CDR2 FYNNEI. The full variable domain, completed using reference TRBV2 and TRBJ2-7, is EPEVTQTPSHQVTQMGQEVILRCVPISNHLYFYWYRQILGQKVEFLVSFYNNEISEKSEIFDDQFSVERPDGSNFTLKIRSTKLEDSAMYFCASSDPWGSSYEQYFGPGTRLTVT.